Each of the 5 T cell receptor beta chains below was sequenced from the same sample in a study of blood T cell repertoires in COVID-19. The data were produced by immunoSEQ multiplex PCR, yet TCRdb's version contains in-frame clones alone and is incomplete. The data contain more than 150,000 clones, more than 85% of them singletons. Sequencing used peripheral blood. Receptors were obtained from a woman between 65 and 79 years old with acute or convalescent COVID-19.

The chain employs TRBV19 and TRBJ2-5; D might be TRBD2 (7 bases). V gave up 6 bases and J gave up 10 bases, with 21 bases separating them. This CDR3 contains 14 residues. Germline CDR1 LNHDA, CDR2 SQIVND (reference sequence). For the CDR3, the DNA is TGTGCCAGTAGATCGAGGGGGGGCCAAGAGGTCCAGTACTTC. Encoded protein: CASRSRGGQEVQYF.

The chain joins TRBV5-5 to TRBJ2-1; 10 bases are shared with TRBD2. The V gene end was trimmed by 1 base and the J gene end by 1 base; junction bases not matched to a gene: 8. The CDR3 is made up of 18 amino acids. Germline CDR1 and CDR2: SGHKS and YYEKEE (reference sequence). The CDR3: CASSLSGGAFGSYNEQFF. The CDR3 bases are TGTGCCAGCAGCTTGAGCGGGGGGGCCTTTGGTTCCTACAATGAGCAGTTCTTC.

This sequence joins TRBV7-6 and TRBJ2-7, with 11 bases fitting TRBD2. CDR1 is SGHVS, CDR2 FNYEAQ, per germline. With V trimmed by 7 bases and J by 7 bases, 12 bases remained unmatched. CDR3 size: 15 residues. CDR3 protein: CASTSGASGGREQYF. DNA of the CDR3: TGTGCCAGCACCTCAGGGGCTAGCGGGGGGAGGGAGCAGTACTTC.

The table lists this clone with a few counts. The CDR3 spells CASSQGQGWNSPLHF. CDR3 bases: TGTGCCAGCAGCCAGGGACAGGGTTGGAATTCACCCCTCCACTTT. This chain connects TRBV3-1 (or the pseudogene TRBV3-2) to TRBJ1-6; 9 bases match TRBD1. Unmatched junction bases numbered 4, after V lost 3 bases and J lost 7 bases. The CDR3 runs 15 residues. CDR1 is LGHDT and CDR2 is YNNKEL in the germline V gene (reference sequence).

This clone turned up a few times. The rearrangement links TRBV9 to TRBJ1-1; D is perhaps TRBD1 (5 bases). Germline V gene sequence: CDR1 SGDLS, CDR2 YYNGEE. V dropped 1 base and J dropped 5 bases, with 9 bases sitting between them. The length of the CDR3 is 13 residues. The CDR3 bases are TGTGCCAGCAGCGTACAGGGAAGGACTGAAGCTTTCTTT. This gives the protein CASSVQGRTEAFF.